This TCR beta chain appears in the sequencing data of a study of early T cells in non-severe SARS-CoV-2 infection. Background on the study: Unsorted whole blood bulk RNA was sequenced, with unpaired chains. Study conclusions and caveats: The VDJdb matching leaned toward anti-spike CD8 responses and overlooked private and CD4 specificities.

A remark on this clonotype: The antigen remains unidentified.

Tagging with unique molecular identifiers was applied to individual cDNA molecules. In TCRdb, the 5' RACE reads were re-called with MiXCR into one record per CDR3 protein. The data show about 76,000 distinct CDR3 sequences, 15% seen once. This CDR3 is 13 amino acids long. Germline-derived CDR1 and CDR2 are KGHSH and LQKENI. Trimming took 6 bases from V and 5 from J; bases not matched to a gene: 1. The chain couples TRBV18 to TRBJ2-7, with 13 positions matching TRBD2. This sequence originates from an adult who was a healthcare worker with PCR-confirmed SARS-CoV-2 infection or an uninfected control (not recorded which). The sequenced sample consisted of whole blood. The CDR3 nucleotides are TGTGCCAGCTCTGGACTAGCGGGAGACGAGCAGTACTTC. Translated: CASSGLAGDEQYF.